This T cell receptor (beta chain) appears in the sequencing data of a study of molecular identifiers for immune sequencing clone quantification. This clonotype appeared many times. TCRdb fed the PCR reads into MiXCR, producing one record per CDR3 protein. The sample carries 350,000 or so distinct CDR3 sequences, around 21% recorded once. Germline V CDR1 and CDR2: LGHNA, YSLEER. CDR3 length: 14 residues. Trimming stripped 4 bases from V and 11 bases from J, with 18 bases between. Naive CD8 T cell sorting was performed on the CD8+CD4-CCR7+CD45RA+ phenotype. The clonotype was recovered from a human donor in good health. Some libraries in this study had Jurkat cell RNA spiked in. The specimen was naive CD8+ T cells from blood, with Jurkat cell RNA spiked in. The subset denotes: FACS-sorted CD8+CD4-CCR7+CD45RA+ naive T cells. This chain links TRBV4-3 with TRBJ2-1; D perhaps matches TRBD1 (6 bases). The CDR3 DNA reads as TGCGCCAGCAGCCCTACCACACAGGGTGGGCAGCAGTTCTTC. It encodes CASSPTTQGGQQFF.